This T cell receptor beta chain was found in a study of blood T cell repertoires in COVID-19. Across the whole study: Specimens from acute and convalescent COVID-19 originated in the United States, Italy and Spain. PBMCs, B-cell-depleted T cells, or T cells provided the cDNA or gDNA that made up the material.

Sequencing used immunoSEQ multiplex PCR; TCRdb keeps in-frame clones, though not all of them. The sample consists of 100,000 to 150,000 clones, 80% to 90% of them appearing once. Unmatched junction bases numbered 7, after V lost 3 bases and J lost 10 bases. Germline CDR1 and CDR2: KGHDR and SFDVKD. The CDR3 is made up of 14 amino acids. The chain is built from TRBV24-1 and TRBJ2-1; the match to TRBD2 covers 8 bases. This TCR was recovered from a man between 65 and 79 years old with active or convalescent COVID-19. Sequencing input: peripheral blood. The CDR3 sequence is CATSDIGAGVEQFF. CDR3 nucleotide sequence: TGTGCCACCAGTGATATAGGAGCGGGAGTGGAGCAGTTCTTC.